A single sample is the source of the 13 T cell receptor beta chains below, sequenced in a study of blood T cell repertoires in COVID-19. Clones were sequenced by immunoSEQ multiplex PCR, and TCRdb holds only the in-frame ones, with some missing. This sample carries around 170,000 clones, approximately 80% of them seen once, and the ten largest clones take 10% to 15%. Sequenced: peripheral blood. Receptors were obtained from a man aged 65 to 85 who had recovered from COVID-19.

The V and J genes are TRBV10-3 and TRBJ1-1, with D possibly TRBD1 on 6 matching bases. The germline CDR1 and CDR2 sequences are ENHRY and SYGVKD. The V end was cut by 5 bases, the J end by 0 bases, with 13 bases between. This CDR3 has 15 amino acids. CDR3 sequence: CAISPGGQVNTEAFF. The DNA for the CDR3 is TGTGCCATCAGTCCCGGGGGGCAGGTGAACACTGAAGCTTTCTTT.

This rearrangement joins TRBV6-5 to TRBJ2-1; TRBD2 matches at 7 bases. Unmatched junction bases numbered 6, after V lost 0 bases and J lost 7 bases. Germline V gives CDR1 MNHEY, CDR2 SVGAGI. CDR3 length: 15 amino acids. The CDR3 bases are TGTGCCAGCAGTTACTCTGGGACTACTGCGAATGAGCAGTTCTTC. Translated: CASSYSGTTANEQFF.

This clone was seen more than once but under ten times. The J gene is TRBJ1-1, the V gene TRBV30, with D uncertain. Between the trimmed V and J ends, which lost 1 base and 5 bases, there was a span of 14 bases. The CDR3 spans 14 residues. Per the germline V gene, CDR1 is GTSNPN and CDR2 is SVGIG (reference sequence). The DNA of the CDR3 is TGTGCCTGGAGTGGTGTGTTGCGGTGGACTGAAGCTTTCTTT. This codes for CAWSGVLRWTEAFF.

The chain links TRBV19 to TRBJ2-1, with 12 bases that match TRBD1. The CDR3 extends over 16 amino acids. V was clipped by 10 bases and J by 0 bases; unmatched bases: 7. Germline CDR1 reads LNHDA; CDR2 reads SQIVND (reference sequence). The CDR3 loop is CATSPGQGASYNEQFF. As DNA, the CDR3 is TGTGCCACTTCTCCGGGACAGGGGGCCTCCTACAATGAGCAGTTCTTC. The full variable domain, its missing parts supplied by reference TRBV19 and TRBJ2-1, is DGGITQSPKYLFRKEGQNVTLSCEQNLNHDAMYWYRQDPGQGLRLIYYSQIVNDFQKGDIAEGYSVSREKKESFPLTVTSAQKNPTAFYLCATSPGQGASYNEQFFGPGTRLTVL.

The rearrangement uses TRBV2 and TRBJ2-3; possibly TRBD2 for D (5 bases). Germline CDR1 SNHLY, CDR2 FYNNEI. V was shortened by 5 bases and J by 0 bases, with 12 bases between the two germline ends. CDR3 length: 15 residues. The chain's CDR3 is CASSFSGGSTDTQYF. The DNA of the CDR3 is TGTGCCAGCAGTTTCAGCGGAGGTAGCACAGATACGCAGTATTTT. The full variable domain, rest sourced from reference TRBV2 and TRBJ2-3, is EPEVTQTPSHQVTQMGQEVILRCVPISNHLYFYWYRQILGQKVEFLVSFYNNEISEKSEIFDDQFSVERPDGSNFTLKIRSTKLEDSAMYFCASSFSGGSTDTQYFGPGTRLTVL.

J is TRBJ1-2 and V is TRBV5-5; 8 bases fit TRBD1. V gave up 4 bases and J gave up 6 bases; unmatched junction bases: 5. Germline CDR1 is SGHKS and CDR2 is YYEKEE (reference sequence). There are 13 residues in the CDR3. CDR3 amino acids: CASSKKQGDGYTF. CDR3 sequence (DNA): TGTGCCAGCAGCAAAAAACAGGGGGATGGCTACACCTTC.

This sequence joins TRBV9 and TRBJ1-3; TRBD1 might be the D (5 bases). Germline V gives CDR1 SGDLS, CDR2 YYNGEE. Trimming stripped 0 bases from V and 4 bases from J, with 8 bases between. The CDR3 has 14 residues. The CDR3 is CASSVDRFGNTIYF. The CDR3, as DNA: TGTGCCAGCAGCGTAGACAGGTTCGGAAACACCATATATTTT. The full variable domain, in which reference TRBV9 and TRBJ1-3 provide the parts outside the CDR3, is DSGVTQTPKHLITATGQRVTLRCSPRSGDLSVYWYQQSLDQGLQFLIQYYNGEERAKGNILERFSAQQFPDLHSELNLSSLELGDSALYFCASSVDRFGNTIYFGEGSWLTVV.

The chain employs TRBV9 and TRBJ1-6; maybe TRBD1 (5 bases). Germline assignment: CDR1 SGDLS and CDR2 YYNGEE. There are 14 residues in the CDR3. The V end was cut by 2 bases, the J end by 6 bases, with 9 bases between. CDR3 protein: CASSVRDTNSPLHF. CDR3 nucleotides: TGTGCCAGCAGCGTCAGGGATACTAATTCACCCCTCCACTTT.

The chain combines TRBV7-9 with TRBJ2-6, with 7 nucleotides matching TRBD2. With V trimmed by 3 bases and J by 3 bases, 8 bases remained unmatched. The CDR3 contains 17 residues. Germline V gives CDR1 SEHNR, CDR2 FQNEAQ (reference sequence). The CDR3 region is CASSLRQGGVGANVLTF. The CDR3 DNA reads as TGTGCCAGCAGCTTGAGGCAGGGAGGGGTTGGGGCCAACGTCCTGACTTTC.

In this sample, this clone turned up once. Sequence at one end of the junction differs from germline and may be a read error. V is TRBV30 and J is TRBJ1-2; 7 nucleotides agree with TRBD1. Germline V gene lookup returns CDR1 GTSNPN and CDR2 SVGIG (reference sequence). The CDR3 sequence is 11 residues long. The DNA of the CDR3 is TGTGCCTGGAGTACAACAGGGGACGTCTTATTC. Translated, it gives CAWSTTGDVLF.

The rearrangement links TRBV5-6 to TRBJ1-4; D gene uncertain. This CDR3 is built from 15 residues. CDR1 is SGHDT and CDR2 is YYEEEE in the germline V gene. V lost 4 bases, J lost 6 bases, and 16 bases lay in between. The DNA of the CDR3 is TGTGCCAGCAGCCCCTCGGCGCGGGCCGATGAAAAACTGTTTTTT. Protein product: CASSPSARADEKLFF.

The chain is built from TRBV4-2 and TRBJ2-1; no clear D. This CDR3 contains 13 residues. Trimming stripped 0 bases from V and 5 bases from J, with 5 bases between. The germline CDR1 and CDR2 sequences are LGHNA and YNFKEQ. As DNA, the CDR3 is TGTGCCAGCAGCCAAGAACTAAACAATGAGCAGTTCTTC. Protein: CASSQELNNEQFF.

This clone appeared many times. The V gene is TRBV7-3, the J gene TRBJ2-1, with 7 bases identical to TRBD1. The trim removed 9 bases at V and 3 bases at J, leaving 5 bases unmatched. Germline V gene lookup returns CDR1 SGHTA and CDR2 FQGTGA. This CDR3 has 13 residues. The CDR3, as DNA: TGTGCCAGAAAGACAGGGTTCTACAATGAGCAGTTCTTC. This gives the protein CARKTGFYNEQFF. Using reference TRBV7-3 and TRBJ2-1 for the parts outside the CDR3, the full variable domain is GAGVSQTPSNKVTEKGKYVELRCDPISGHTALYWYRQSLGQGPEFLIYFQGTGAADDSGLPNDRFFAVRPEGSVSTLKIQRTERGDSAVYLCARKTGFYNEQFFGPGTRLTVL.